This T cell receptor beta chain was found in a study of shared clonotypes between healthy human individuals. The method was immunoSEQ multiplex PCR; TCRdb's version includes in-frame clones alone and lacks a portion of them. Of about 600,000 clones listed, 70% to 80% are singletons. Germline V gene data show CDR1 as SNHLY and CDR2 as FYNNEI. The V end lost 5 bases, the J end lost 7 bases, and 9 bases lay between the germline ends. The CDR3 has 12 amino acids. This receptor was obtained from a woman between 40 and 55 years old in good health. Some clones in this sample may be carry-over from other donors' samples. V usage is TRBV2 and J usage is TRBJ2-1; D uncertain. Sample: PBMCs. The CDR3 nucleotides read TGTGCCAGCAGTAAAGGGCTAAATGAGCAGTTCTTC. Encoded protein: CASSKGLNEQFF.